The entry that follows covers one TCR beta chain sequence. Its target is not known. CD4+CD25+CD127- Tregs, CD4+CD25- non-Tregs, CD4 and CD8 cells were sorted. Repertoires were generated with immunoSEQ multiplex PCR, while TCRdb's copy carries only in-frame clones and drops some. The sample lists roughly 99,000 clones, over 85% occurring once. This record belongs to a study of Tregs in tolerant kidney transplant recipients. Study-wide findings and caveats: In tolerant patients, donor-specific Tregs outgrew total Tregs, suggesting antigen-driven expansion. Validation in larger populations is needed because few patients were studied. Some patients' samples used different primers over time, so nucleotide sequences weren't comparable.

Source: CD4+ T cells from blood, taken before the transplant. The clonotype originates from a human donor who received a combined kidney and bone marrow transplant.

CDR3 nucleotide sequence: TGTGCCTGGAGCACCGACAGGGGTTCAGGAAACACCATATATTTT. Protein: CAWSTDRGSGNTIYF. The rearrangement links TRBV30 to TRBJ1-3, with 8 nucleotides matching TRBD1. Germline CDR1 is GTSNPN and CDR2 is SVGIG (reference sequence). This CDR3 comprises 15 residues. V lost 3 bases, J lost 4 bases, and 8 bases stayed unmatched. The variable domain in full, completed from reference TRBV30 and TRBJ1-3, reads SQTIHQWPATLVQPVGSPLSLECTVEGTSNPNLYWYRQAAGRGLQLLFYSVGIGQISSEVPQNLSASRPQDRQFILSSKKLLLSDSGFYLCAWSTDRGSGNTIYFGEGSWLTVV.